This record concerns one TCR beta chain sequence. As yet, its antigen is unknown. This CDR3 has 16 amino acids. Trimming removed 4 bases from V and 1 base from J; junction bases left unmatched: 2. CDR1 is MNHEY, CDR2 SMNVEV, per germline (reference sequence). These data originate in a study of beta chain features in type 1 diabetes. Expressed TCRB transcripts were sequenced after all isolated RNA was converted to cDNA. Mean read depth for naive, central memory and regulatory T cell samples was 3.5 million to 4.5 million reads. Repertoires were generated with immunoSEQ multiplex PCR, while TCRdb's copy carries only in-frame clones and drops some. The sample lists hundreds of thousands of clones, over 10% seen once, with less than 0.025% in the top ten. Via the markers CD45RO/CCR7/CD25/CD127/CD95/CD27, stem cell-like memory, regulatory, central memory and naive CD4+ cells were sorted. Study results and caveats: TCRB CDR3 length was moderately but significantly reduced in all four CD4+ subsets of Type 1 diabetes patients. For cells with high TCR expression, cDNA sequencing could yield over-representation. Shorter templates might be favored by PCR, equally in patients and controls.

The J gene is TRBJ2-3, the V gene TRBV27; the match to TRBD2 covers 13 bases. The sequence was obtained from a man between 18 and 35 years old with type 1 diabetes. The specimen was naive CD4+ T cells from blood. The chain's CDR3 is CASSSGLAGGTDTQYF. DNA for the CDR3: TGTGCCAGCAGTTCCGGACTAGCGGGGGGCACAGATACGCAGTATTTT.